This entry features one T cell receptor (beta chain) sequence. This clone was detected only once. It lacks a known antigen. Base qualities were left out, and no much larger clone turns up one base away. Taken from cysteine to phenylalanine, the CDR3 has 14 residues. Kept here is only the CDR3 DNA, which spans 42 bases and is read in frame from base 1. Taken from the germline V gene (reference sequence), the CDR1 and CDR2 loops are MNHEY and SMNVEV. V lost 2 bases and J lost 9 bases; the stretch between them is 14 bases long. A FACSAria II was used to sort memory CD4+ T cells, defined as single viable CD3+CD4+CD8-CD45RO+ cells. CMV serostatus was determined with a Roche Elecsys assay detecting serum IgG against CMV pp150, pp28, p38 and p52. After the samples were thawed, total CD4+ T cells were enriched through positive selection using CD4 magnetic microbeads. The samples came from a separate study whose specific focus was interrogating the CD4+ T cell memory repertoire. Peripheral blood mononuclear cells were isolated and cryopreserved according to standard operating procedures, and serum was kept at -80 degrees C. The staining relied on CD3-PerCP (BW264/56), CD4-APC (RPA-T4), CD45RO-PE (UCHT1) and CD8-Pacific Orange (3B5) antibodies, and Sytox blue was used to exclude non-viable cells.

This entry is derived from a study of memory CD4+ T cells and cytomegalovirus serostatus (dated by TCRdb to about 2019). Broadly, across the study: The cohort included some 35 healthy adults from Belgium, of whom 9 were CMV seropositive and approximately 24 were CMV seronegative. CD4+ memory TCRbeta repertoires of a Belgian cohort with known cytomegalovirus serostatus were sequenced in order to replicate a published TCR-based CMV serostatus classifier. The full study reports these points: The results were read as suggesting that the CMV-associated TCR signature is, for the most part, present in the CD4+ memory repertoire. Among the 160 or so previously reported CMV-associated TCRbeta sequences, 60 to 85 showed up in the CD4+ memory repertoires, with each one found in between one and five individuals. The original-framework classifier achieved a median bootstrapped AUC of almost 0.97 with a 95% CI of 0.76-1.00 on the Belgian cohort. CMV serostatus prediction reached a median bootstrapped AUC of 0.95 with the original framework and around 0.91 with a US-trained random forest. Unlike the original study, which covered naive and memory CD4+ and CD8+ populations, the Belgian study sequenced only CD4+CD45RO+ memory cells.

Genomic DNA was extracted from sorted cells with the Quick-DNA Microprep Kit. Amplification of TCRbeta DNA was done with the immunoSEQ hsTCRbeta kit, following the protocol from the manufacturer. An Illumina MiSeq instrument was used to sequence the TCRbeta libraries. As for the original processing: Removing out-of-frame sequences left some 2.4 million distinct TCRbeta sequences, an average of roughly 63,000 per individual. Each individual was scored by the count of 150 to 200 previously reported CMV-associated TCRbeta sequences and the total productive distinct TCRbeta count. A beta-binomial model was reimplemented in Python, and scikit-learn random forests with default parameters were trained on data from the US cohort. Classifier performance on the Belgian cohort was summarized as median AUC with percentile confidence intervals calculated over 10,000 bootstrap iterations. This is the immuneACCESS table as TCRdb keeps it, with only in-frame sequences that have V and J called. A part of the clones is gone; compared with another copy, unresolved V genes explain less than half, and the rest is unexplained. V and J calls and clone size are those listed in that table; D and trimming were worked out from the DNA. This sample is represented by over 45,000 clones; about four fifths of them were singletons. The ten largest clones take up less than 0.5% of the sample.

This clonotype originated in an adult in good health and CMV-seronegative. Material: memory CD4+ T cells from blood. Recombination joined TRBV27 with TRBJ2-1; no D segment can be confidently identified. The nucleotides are TGTGCCAGCAGTTTAAGGGTGGGCCCCGGTGAGCAGTTCTTC. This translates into CASSLRVGPGEQFF.